The 18 T cell receptor beta chains given below trace back to one sample, sequenced in a study of cytomegalovirus exposure and HLA in healthy donors. 13 Jbeta primers and 60 Vbeta primers were used for the PCR. Clones were sequenced by immunoSEQ multiplex PCR, and TCRdb holds only the in-frame ones, with some missing. The table lists roughly 100,000 clones, 81% of them singletons. Sequencing was performed on PBMCs. Receptors were obtained from a middle-aged man in good health and CMV-seropositive.

This chain uses TRBV14 with TRBJ2-1, with 8 bases that match TRBD2. After removal of 4 bases from V and 4 bases from J, the junction contained 9 bases not matched to a gene. CDR3 length: 16 amino acids. CDR1 and CDR2 (germline): SGHDN, FVKESK. CDR3 sequence (DNA): TGTGCCAGCAGCCCAGGAGGGACTAGGTCTTACAATGAGCAGTTCTTC. It is translated as CASSPGGTRSYNEQFF.

The V call is TRBV10-3, the J call TRBJ2-5, with TRBD2 identical over 8 bases. J was trimmed by 4 bases and V by 7 bases; bases with no gene match: 5. The CDR3 is made up of 13 amino acids. Germline CDR1 is ENHRY and CDR2 is SYGVKD. CDR3 sequence: CAIKRERGETQYF. CDR3 DNA: TGTGCCATCAAGCGGGAGAGAGGAGAGACCCAGTACTTC.

The chain joins TRBV7-9 to TRBJ1-4; maybe TRBD1 (6 bases). The CDR3 is made up of 15 amino acids. V lost 5 bases and J lost 5, with 15 bases in between. Germline-derived CDR1 and CDR2 are SEHNR and FQNEAQ (reference sequence). CDR3 nucleotides: TGTGCCAGCAGCGCTAACAGGGCGGCGAATGAAAAACTGTTTTTT. Translated, it gives CASSANRAANEKLFF.

V usage is TRBV10-3 and J usage is TRBJ2-7, with a possible D match to TRBD2 (7 bases). Germline-derived CDR1 and CDR2 are ENHRY and SYGVKD. This CDR3 has 16 amino acids. With 0 bases removed from V and 3 bases from J, the gap between germline ends came to 15 bases. The CDR3 coding sequence is TGTGCCATCAGTGAGTCACGGGGGGCCTACTACTACGAGCAGTACTTC. This sequence encodes CAISESRGAYYYEQYF.

Comment on this clone: A read error may produce the germline difference seen at one junction end. The chain joins TRBV7-9 to TRBJ1-1, with 7 bases fitting TRBD1. CDR1 and CDR2 (germline): SEHNR, FQNEAQ (reference sequence). The CDR3 is 13 residues long. CDR3 in DNA: TGTTCCAGCAGCTGGACAGGGAACACTGAAGCTTTCTTT. This gives the protein CSSSWTGNTEAFF.

The chain carries TRBV18 and TRBJ1-1, with D unclear. The CDR3 runs to 15 residues. V lost 3 bases and J 5 bases, leaving 16 bases between the germline ends. Per germline, CDR1 KGHSH and CDR2 LQKENI. The CDR3 DNA follows: TGTGCCAGCTCACCGTCGGAGAGTGGGAGTACTGAAGCTTTCTTT. Its translation: CASSPSESGSTEAFF.

V usage is TRBV4-1 and J usage is TRBJ1-6; D is unresolved. Germline V lookup: CDR1 MGHRA, CDR2 YSYEKL. V lost 4 bases and J 0 bases, leaving 10 bases between the germline ends. The CDR3 is 16 residues long. The CDR3 sequence: CASSPRAGSYNSPLHF. CDR3 nucleotides: TGCGCCAGCAGCCCGCGGGCCGGCTCCTATAATTCACCCCTCCACTTT.

V is TRBV18 and J is TRBJ2-1; TRBD2 matches 7 bases. In germline, CDR1 is KGHSH, CDR2 LQKENI. The CDR3 covers 15 residues. V was pared by 0 bases and J by 6 bases, with 5 bases of the junction left unmatched. Written as DNA, the CDR3 is TGTGCCAGCTCACCACCGTGGGACTATGTCAATGAGCAGTTCTTC. This codes for CASSPPWDYVNEQFF.

This clone came up once. The CDR3 DNA reads TGTGCCAGCAGGGACGGGACATTCTCCTACGAGCAGTACTTC. Residues: CASRDGTFSYEQYF. The J gene is TRBJ2-7, the V gene TRBV27; D may be TRBD1 (6 bases). The CDR3 is made up of 14 amino acids. Germline V CDR1 and CDR2: MNHEY, SMNVEV (reference sequence). V was shortened by 6 bases and J by 0 bases, with 12 bases between the two germline ends.

This chain links TRBV30 with TRBJ1-2; TRBD1 might be the D (6 bases). CDR3 length: 12 amino acids. The ends were cut back, 4 bases at V and 4 bases at J, with 10 bases in the middle. CDR1 GTSNPN and CDR2 SVGIG come from the germline V gene (reference sequence). The CDR3, as DNA: TGTGCCTGGAATCACAGGGTCTATGGCTACACCTTC. Amino acid sequence: CAWNHRVYGYTF.

On this clone: This CDR3 is also generated by other DNA sequences in the sample. This sequence joins TRBV18 and TRBJ2-5; unclear D gene. This CDR3 has 12 amino acids. V was trimmed by 2 bases and J by 5 bases, leaving 6 bases between them. Germline CDR1 is KGHSH and CDR2 is LQKENI. CDR3 DNA sequence: TGTGCCAGCTCACCAGAGGCTGAGACCCAGTACTTC. It specifies CASSPEAETQYF.

The genes are TRBV7-9 and TRBJ2-2; 10 bases are shared with TRBD1. The CDR3 loop spans 18 amino acids. Germline CDR1 SEHNR, CDR2 FQNEAQ (reference sequence). Trimming removed 5 bases from V and 4 bases from J; junction bases left unmatched: 13. CDR3 protein: CASSQTGGLHKSTGELFF. CDR3 coding DNA: TGTGCCAGCAGCCAGACAGGGGGCCTTCACAAGTCCACCGGGGAGCTGTTTTTT.

The chain employs TRBV15 and TRBJ1-5, with D possibly matching TRBD1 (5 bases). V shed 0 bases and J shed 2 bases, with 14 bases lying between them. Germline CDR1 LNHNV, CDR2 YYDKDF (reference sequence). The CDR3 is 17 amino acids. The CDR3 nucleotides are TGTGCCACCAGCAGAGATCTAACCCAGGGCGGCAATCAGCCCCAGCATTTT. Its translation is CATSRDLTQGGNQPQHF.

This chain links TRBV28 with TRBJ1-6; 8 positions match TRBD1. V was clipped by 5 bases and J by 5 bases; unmatched bases: 2. The CDR3 covers 14 residues. Germline V gene lookup returns CDR1 MDHEN and CDR2 SYDVKM. The CDR3 sequence is CASSRTGNNSPLHF. Written as DNA, the CDR3 is TGTGCCAGCAGTCGGACAGGGAATAATTCACCCCTCCACTTT.

In its sample, this clone was seen a few times. The chain carries TRBV5-4 and TRBJ1-2, with TRBD1 as a possible D gene (6 bases). The CDR3 length is 14 residues. Per germline, CDR1 SGHNT and CDR2 YYREEE (reference sequence). V lost 4 bases to trimming and J lost 4 bases, with 14 bases between them. The CDR3 DNA follows: TGTGCCAGCAGCCGGGACAACTTGGGCTATGGCTACACCTTC. Its translation: CASSRDNLGYGYTF.

This clone showed up just once. The rearrangement links TRBV28 to TRBJ1-2; tentative D call: TRBD1 (6 bases). Looked up from germline, CDR1 is MDHEN and CDR2 is SYDVKM. Trimming left V 3 bases short and J 4 bases short, with 12 bases between. CDR3 length: 14 amino acids. CDR3 DNA: TGTGCCAGCAGTTTTGACAGGTCGCGCTATGGCTACACCTTC. This codes for CASSFDRSRYGYTF.

The chain carries TRBV18 and TRBJ2-3, with D possibly being TRBD2 (7 bases). V lost 0 bases and J 5 bases, leaving 9 bases between the germline ends. The CDR3 contains 14 residues. Germline values: CDR1 KGHSH, CDR2 LQKENI. This chain's CDR3 is CASSPPGGQDTQYF. CDR3 sequence (DNA): TGTGCCAGCTCACCACCGGGGGGGCAAGATACGCAGTATTTT.

V usage is TRBV6-5 and J usage is TRBJ1-1, with 7 bases matching TRBD1. The CDR3 has 15 amino acids. J lost 0 bases, V lost 8 bases, and 9 bases had no gene match. Germline values: CDR1 MNHEY, CDR2 SVGAGI. The CDR3 DNA is TGTGCCAGCGTCCCGACAGGGAAGATGAACACTGAAGCTTTCTTT. Translating gives CASVPTGKMNTEAFF.